This T cell receptor (beta chain) comes out of a study of T cell changes during pregnancy in multiple sclerosis. The germline V and J ends were trimmed by 8 bases and 6 bases, with 14 bases remaining between them. Germline values: CDR1 MNHEY, CDR2 SMNVEV (reference sequence). The CDR3 length is 12 residues. Clones were sequenced by immunoSEQ multiplex PCR, and TCRdb holds only the in-frame ones, with some missing. The repertoire holds about 21,000 clones, with 89% as singletons. This sequence was found in a female donor in good health, enrolled as a control in a pregnancy study. Sequencing was performed on CD8+ T cells from peripheral blood mononuclear cells, taken in the second trimester of pregnancy. The chain combines TRBV27 with TRBJ2-7; tentative D call: TRBD2 (7 bases). CDR3 in amino acids: CASRWGGGEQYF. CDR3 sequence (DNA): TGTGCCAGCCGCTGGGGGGGCGGCGAGCAGTACTTC.